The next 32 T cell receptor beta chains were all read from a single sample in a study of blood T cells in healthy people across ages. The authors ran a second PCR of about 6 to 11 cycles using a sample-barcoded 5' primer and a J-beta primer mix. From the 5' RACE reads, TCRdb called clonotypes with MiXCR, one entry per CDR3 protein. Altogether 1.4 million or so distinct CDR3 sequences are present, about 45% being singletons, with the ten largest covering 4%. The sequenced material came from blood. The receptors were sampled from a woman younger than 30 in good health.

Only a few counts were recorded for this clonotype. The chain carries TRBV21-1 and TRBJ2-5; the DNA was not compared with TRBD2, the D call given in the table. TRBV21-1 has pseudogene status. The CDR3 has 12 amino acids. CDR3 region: CASSKASDEQYF. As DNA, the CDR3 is TGTGCCAGCAGTAAAGCTAGCGATGAGCAGTACTTC.

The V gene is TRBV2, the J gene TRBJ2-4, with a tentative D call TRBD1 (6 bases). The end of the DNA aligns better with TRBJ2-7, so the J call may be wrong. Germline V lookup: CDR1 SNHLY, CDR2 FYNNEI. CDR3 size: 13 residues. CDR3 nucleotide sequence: TGTGCCAGCAAGGTGGAACAGGGCAACGAGCAGTACTTC. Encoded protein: CASKVEQGNEQYF.

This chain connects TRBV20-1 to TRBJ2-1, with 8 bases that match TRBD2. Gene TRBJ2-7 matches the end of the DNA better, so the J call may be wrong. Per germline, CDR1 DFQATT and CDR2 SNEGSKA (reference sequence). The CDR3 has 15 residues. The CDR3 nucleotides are TGCAGTGCTCGCGGACTAGCAGACTCCTACAATGAGCAGTACTTC. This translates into CSARGLADSYNEQYF.

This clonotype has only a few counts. This chain's CDR3 is CASSFHVAGGEKLFF. The CDR3 DNA follows: TGTGCCAGCAGTTTCCACGTGGCAGGGGGCGAAAAACTGTTTTTT. This chain uses TRBV28 with TRBJ1-4, with 8 bases matching TRBD1. Germline-derived CDR1 and CDR2 are MDHEN and SYDVKM. This CDR3 spans 15 amino acids. The V gene end was trimmed by 3 bases and the J gene end by 8 bases; junction bases not matched to a gene: 8.

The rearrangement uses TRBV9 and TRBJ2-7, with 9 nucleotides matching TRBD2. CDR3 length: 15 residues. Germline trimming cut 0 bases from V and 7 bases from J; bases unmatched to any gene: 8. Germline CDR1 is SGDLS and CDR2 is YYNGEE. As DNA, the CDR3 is TGTGCCAGCAGCGTAGCAATAGCGGGGGCCAATGAGCAGTACTTC. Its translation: CASSVAIAGANEQYF.

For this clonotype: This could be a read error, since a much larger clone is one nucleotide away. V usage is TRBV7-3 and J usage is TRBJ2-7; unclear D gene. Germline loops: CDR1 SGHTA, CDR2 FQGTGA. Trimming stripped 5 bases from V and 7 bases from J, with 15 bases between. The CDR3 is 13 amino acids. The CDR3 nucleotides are TGTGCCAGCAGCGTAGGCAGCTACAATGAGCAGTACTTC. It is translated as CASSVGSYNEQYF.

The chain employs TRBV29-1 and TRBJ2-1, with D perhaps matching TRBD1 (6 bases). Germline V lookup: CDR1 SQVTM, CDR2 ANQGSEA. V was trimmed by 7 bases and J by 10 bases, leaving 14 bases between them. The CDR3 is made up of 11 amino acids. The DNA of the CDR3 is TGCAGCGCCCTACTTGGGGGCGAGCAGTTCTTC. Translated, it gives CSALLGGEQFF.

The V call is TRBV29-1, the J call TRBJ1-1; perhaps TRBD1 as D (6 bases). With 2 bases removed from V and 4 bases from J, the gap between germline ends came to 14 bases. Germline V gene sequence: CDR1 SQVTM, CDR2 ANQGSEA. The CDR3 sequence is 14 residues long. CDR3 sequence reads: CSVEHRALRTEAFF. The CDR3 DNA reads TGCAGCGTTGAACACAGGGCTTTGCGCACTGAAGCTTTCTTT.

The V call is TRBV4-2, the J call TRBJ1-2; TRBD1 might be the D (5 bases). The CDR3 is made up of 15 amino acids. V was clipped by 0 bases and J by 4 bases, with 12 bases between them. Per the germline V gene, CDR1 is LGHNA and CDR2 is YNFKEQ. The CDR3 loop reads CASSQDGRDFYGYTF. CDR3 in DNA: TGTGCCAGCAGCCAAGATGGCAGGGATTTCTATGGCTACACCTTC.

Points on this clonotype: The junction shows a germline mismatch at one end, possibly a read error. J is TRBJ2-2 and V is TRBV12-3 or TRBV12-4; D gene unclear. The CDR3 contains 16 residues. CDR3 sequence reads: CASNLGLGMDTGELFF. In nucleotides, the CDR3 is TGTGCCAGCAATTTAGGGTTGGGGATGGACACCGGGGAGCTGTTTTTT.

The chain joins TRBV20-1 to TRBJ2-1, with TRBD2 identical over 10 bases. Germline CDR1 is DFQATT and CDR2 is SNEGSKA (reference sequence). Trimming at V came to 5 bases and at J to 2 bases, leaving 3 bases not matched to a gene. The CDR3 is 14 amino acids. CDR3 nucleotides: TGCAGTGCTCCTACTAGCGGGACCTACAATGAGCAGTTCTTC. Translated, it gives CSAPTSGTYNEQFF.

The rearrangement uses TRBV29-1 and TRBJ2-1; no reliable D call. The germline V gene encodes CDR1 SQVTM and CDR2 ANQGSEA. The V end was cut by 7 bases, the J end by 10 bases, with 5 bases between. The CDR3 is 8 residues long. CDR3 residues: CSAGEQFF. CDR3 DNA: TGCAGCGCCGGAGAGCAGTTCTTC.

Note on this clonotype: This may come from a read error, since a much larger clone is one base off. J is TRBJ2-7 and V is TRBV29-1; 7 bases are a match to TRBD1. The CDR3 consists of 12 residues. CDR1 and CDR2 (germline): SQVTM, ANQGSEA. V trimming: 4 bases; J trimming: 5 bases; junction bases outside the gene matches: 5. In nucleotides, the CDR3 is TGCAGCGTTGGTGACAGGGTGCACGAGCAGTACTTC. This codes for CSVGDRVHEQYF.

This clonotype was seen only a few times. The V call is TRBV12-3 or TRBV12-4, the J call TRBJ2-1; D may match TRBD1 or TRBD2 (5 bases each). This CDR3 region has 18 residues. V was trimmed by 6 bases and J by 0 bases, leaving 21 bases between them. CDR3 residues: CASRASSGTPSSYNEQFF. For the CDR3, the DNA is TGTGCCAGCAGAGCCTCCTCCGGGACCCCGAGCTCCTACAATGAGCAGTTCTTC.

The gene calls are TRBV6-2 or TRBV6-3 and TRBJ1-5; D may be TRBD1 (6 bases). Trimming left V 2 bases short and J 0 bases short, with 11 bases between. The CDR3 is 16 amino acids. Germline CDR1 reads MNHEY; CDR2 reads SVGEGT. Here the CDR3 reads CASSYMGADSNQPQHF. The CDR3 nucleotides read TGTGCCAGCAGTTACATGGGGGCCGATAGCAATCAGCCCCAGCATTTT.

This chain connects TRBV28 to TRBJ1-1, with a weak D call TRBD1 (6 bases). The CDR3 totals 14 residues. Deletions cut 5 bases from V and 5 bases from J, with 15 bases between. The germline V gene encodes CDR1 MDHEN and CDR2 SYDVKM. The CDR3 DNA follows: TGTGCCAGCAGTGTAGGGGGGGATGAGACTGAAGCTTTCTTT. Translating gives CASSVGGDETEAFF.

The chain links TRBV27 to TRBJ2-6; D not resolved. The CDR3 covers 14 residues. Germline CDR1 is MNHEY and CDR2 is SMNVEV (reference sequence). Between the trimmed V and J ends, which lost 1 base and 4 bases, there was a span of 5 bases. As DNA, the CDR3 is TGTGCCAGCAGTTTATTTCCCGGGGCCAACGTCCTGACTTTC. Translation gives CASSLFPGANVLTF. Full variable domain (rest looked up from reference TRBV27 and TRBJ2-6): EAQVTQNPRYLITVTGKKLTVTCSQNMNHEYMSWYRQDPGLGLRQIYYSMNVEVTDKGDVPEGYKVSRKEKRNFPLILESPSPNQTSLYFCASSLFPGANVLTFGAGSRLTVL.

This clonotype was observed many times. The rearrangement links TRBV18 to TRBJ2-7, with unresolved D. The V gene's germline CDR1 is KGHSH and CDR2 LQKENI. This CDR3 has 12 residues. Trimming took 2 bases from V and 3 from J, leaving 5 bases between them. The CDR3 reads CASSPEGYEQYF. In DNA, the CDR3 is TGTGCCAGCTCACCAGAAGGCTACGAGCAGTACTTC. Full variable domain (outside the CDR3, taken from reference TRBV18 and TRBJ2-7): NAGVMQNPRHLVRRRGQEARLRCSPMKGHSHVYWYRQLPEEGLKFMVYLQKENIIDESGMPKERFSAEFPKEGPSILRIQQVVRGDSAAYFCASSPEGYEQYFGPGTRLTVT.

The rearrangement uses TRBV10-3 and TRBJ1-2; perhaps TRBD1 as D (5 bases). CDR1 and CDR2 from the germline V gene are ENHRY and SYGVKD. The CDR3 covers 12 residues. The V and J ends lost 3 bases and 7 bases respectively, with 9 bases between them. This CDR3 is CAISDRDRGYTF. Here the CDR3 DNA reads TGTGCCATCAGTGACAGGGATCGTGGCTACACCTTC.

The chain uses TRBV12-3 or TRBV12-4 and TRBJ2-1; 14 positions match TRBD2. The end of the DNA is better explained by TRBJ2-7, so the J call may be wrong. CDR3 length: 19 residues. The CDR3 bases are TGTGCCAGCACCCTCGTGACTAGCGGGGGGGCGAGCTCCTACAATGAGCAGTACTTC. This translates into CASTLVTSGGASSYNEQYF.

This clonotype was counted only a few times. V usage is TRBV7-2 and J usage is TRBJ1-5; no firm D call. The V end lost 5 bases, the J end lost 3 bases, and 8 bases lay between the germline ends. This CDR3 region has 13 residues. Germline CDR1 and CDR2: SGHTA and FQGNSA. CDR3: CASSRRDNQPQHF. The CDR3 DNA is TGTGCCAGCAGCCGCCGGGACAATCAGCCCCAGCATTTT. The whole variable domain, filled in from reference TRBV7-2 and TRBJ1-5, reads GAGVSQSPSNKVTEKGKDVELRCDPISGHTALYWYRQSLGQGLEFLIYFQGNSAPDKSGLPSDRFSAERTGGSVSTLTIQRTQQEDSAVYLCASSRRDNQPQHFGDGTRLSIL.

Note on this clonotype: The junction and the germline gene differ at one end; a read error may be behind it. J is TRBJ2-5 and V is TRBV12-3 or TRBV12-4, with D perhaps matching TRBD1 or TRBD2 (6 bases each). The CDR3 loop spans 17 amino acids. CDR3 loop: CASSSSGALGQQETLYF. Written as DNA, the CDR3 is TGTGCCAGCAGTTCGTCGGGGGCGTTAGGACAGCAAGAGACCCTGTACTTC.

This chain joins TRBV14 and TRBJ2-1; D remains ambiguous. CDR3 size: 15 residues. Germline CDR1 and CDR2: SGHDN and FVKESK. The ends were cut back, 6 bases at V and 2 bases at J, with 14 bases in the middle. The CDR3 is CASREGVGPYNEQFF. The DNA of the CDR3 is TGTGCCAGCAGGGAAGGAGTCGGCCCCTACAATGAGCAGTTCTTC. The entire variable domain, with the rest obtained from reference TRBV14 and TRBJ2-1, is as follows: EAGVTQFPSHSVIEKGQTVTLRCDPISGHDNLYWYRRVMGKEIKFLLHFVKESKQDESGMPNNRFLAERTGGTYSTLKVQPAELEDSGVYFCASREGVGPYNEQFFGPGTRLTVL.

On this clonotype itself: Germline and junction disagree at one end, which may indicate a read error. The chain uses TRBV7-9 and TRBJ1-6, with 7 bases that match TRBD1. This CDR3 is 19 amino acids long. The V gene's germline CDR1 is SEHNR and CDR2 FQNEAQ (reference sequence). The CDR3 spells CASTSFGTADGAYNSPPHF. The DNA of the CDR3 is TGTGCCAGCACCTCTTTTGGGACAGCCGATGGGGCCTATAATTCACCCCCCCACTTT.

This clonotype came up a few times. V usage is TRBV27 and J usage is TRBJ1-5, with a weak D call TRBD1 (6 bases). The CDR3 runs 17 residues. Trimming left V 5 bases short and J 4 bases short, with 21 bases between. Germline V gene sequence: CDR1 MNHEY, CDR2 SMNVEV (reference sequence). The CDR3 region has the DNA TGTGCCAGCAGTCGAGGAGGTTGGGACAATACAAATCAGCCCCAGCATTTT. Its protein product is CASSRGGWDNTNQPQHF.

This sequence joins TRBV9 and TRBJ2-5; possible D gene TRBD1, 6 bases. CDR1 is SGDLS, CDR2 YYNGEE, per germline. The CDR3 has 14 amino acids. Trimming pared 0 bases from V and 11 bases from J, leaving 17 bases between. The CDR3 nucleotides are TGTGCCAGCAGCGTAGCCTCCCTGGACAGCAAGCAGTACTTC. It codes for CASSVASLDSKQYF. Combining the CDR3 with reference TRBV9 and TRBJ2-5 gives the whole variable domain DSGVTQTPKHLITATGQRVTLRCSPRSGDLSVYWYQQSLDQGLQFLIQYYNGEERAKGNILERFSAQQFPDLHSELNLSSLELGDSALYFCASSVASLDSKQYFGPGTRLLVL.

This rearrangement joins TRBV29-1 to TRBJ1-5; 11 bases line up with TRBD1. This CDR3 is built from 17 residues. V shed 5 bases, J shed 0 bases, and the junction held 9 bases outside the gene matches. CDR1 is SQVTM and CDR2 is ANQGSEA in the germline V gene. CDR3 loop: CSVLGTGGTFSNQPQHF. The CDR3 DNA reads TGCAGCGTTCTAGGGACAGGGGGTACTTTTAGCAATCAGCCCCAGCATTTT.

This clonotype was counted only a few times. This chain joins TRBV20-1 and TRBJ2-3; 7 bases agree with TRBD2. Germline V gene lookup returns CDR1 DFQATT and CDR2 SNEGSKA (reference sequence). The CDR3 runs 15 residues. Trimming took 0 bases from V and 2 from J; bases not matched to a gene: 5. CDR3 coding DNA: TGCAGTGCTAGAGATTCGCGGGAGCCCACAGATACGCAGTATTTT. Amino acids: CSARDSREPTDTQYF.

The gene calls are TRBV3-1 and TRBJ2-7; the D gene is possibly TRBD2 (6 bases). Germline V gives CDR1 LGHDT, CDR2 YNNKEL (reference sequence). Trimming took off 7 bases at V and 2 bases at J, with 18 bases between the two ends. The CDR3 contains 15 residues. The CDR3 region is CASMAASSVTYEQYF. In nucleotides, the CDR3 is TGTGCCAGCATGGCCGCGTCTAGCGTTACCTACGAGCAGTACTTC.

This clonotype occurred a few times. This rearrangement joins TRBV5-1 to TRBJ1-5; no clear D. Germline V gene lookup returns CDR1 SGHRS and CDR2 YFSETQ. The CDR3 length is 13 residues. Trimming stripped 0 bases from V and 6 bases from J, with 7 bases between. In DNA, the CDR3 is TGCGCCAGCAGCTTGGACGGGATTCAGCCCCAGCATTTT. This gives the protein CASSLDGIQPQHF.

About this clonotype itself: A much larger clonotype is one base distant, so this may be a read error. CDR3 DNA: TGCGCCAGCAACCAAGGTCTAGCGGGCACCTACAATGAGCAGTTCTTC. Translated, it gives CASNQGLAGTYNEQFF. The V call is TRBV4-3, the J call TRBJ2-1, with TRBD2 matching over 8 bases. Per germline, CDR1 LGHNA and CDR2 YSLEER. The CDR3 covers 16 residues.

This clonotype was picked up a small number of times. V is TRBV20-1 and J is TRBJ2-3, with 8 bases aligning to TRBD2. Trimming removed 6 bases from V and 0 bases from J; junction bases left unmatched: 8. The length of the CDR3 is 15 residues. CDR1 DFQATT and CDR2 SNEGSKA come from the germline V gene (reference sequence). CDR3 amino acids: CSAEVAGTSTDTQYF. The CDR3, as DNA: TGCAGTGCCGAGGTAGCGGGAACTAGCACAGATACGCAGTATTTT.